This T cell receptor beta chain was identified in a study of T cell responses to AZD1222 COVID-19 vaccine. Germline V gene sequence: CDR1 MDHEN, CDR2 SYDVKM. V lost 5 bases to trimming and J lost 9 bases, with 23 bases between them. CDR3 length: 15 residues. Assay: immunoSEQ multiplex PCR; the TCRdb copy retains only in-frame clones and omits some. The profile covers 90,000 to 120,000 clones, with about 85% appearing a single time and 4.5% to 6% taken by the ten largest. This TCR was recovered from an adult who received the AZD1222 COVID-19 vaccine. The chain has TRBV28 and TRBJ2-7; D uncertain. Sequences were derived from peripheral blood, sampled 28 days after the second AZD1222 dose. CDR3 amino acids: CASSLSLDTDRGQYF. The CDR3 nucleotides read TGTGCCAGCAGTCTCTCCCTTGACACGGACCGCGGGCAGTACTTC.